This TCR beta chain was captured by sequencing in a study of CD8 T cells in ankylosing spondylitis. Study-wide results and caveats: A TCR beta motif of eight highly homologous variants appeared characteristic of ankylosing spondylitis blood.

In its sample, this clonotype was seen many times. Its antigen is currently unknown. Germline values: CDR1 SGHRS, CDR2 YFSETQ. V was pared by 4 bases and J by 5 bases, with 7 bases between. The CDR3 spans 12 residues. Generation of TCR beta libraries employed quantitative 5'-RACE incorporating molecular barcodes. TCRdb re-analysed the 5' RACE reads in MiXCR, keeping a single row per CDR3 protein. The sample shows 150,000 to 200,000 distinct CDR3 sequences, approximately 12% of them seen only once. The genes are TRBV5-1 and TRBJ2-1; D not resolved. This sequence originates from a female donor with ankylosing spondylitis or in good health (not recorded which). The source material was blood, either unsorted or a sorted T cell fraction (not recorded which). CDR3 amino acids: CASSLGNNEQFF. In nucleotides, the CDR3 is TGCGCCAGCAGCCTCGGAAACAATGAGCAGTTCTTC.